Sequencing of this TCR beta chain was carried out in a study of post-analysis software for immune sequencing data. Across the whole study: There were relapsing-remitting, secondary progressive and progressive-relapsing multiple sclerosis among the disease courses included.

This clonotype occurred a few times. Antigen: not known. Study-wide points: Patients showed TRBV5-6, TRBV5-1 and TRBV20-1 among a few TRBV segments more frequent than in controls. Those with multiple sclerosis, the patient group, showed significantly lower normalized Chao1 diversity than controls. Under F measure analysis, samples from one preparation batch co-clustered strongly.

The authors incorporated unique molecular identifiers into the TCR beta cDNA libraries. The yield from approximately 1 to 10 million T cells was roughly 500,000 cDNA molecules in total. TCRdb reanalysed the PCR reads using MiXCR and keeps one entry per CDR3 protein. Of over 700,000 distinct CDR3 sequences listed, just under 30% were seen once; the top ten hold 0.55% to 0.65%. CDR1 and CDR2 from the germline V gene are DFQATT and SNEGSKA (reference sequence). The CDR3 totals 14 residues. V dropped 1 base and J dropped 2 bases, with 8 bases sitting between them. The specimen sequenced was blood. The chain joins TRBV20-1 to TRBJ1-4, with D perhaps matching TRBD1 (6 bases). This clonotype was obtained from a girl aged 10 to 17 with multiple sclerosis. CDR3 nucleotide sequence: TGCAGTGCTAGAGGAGACAGGACTAATGAAAAACTGTTTTTT. It specifies CSARGDRTNEKLFF.